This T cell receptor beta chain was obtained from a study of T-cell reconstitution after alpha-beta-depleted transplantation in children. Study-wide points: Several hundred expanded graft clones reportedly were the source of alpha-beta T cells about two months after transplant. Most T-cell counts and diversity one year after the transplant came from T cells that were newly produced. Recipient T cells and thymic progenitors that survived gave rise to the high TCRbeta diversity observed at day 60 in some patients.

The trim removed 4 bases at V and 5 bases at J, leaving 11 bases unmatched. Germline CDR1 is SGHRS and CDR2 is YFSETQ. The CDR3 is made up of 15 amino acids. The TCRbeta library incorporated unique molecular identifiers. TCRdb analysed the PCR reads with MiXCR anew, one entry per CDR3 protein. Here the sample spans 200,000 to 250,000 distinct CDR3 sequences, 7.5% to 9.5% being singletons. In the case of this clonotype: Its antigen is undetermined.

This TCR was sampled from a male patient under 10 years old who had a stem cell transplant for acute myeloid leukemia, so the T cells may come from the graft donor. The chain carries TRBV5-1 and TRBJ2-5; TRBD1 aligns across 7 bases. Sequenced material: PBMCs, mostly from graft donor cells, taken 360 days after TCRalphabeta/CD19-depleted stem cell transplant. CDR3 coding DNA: TGCGCCAGCAGCGAAACCCAGGGGGTCGGGGAGACCCAGTACTTC. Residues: CASSETQGVGETQYF.